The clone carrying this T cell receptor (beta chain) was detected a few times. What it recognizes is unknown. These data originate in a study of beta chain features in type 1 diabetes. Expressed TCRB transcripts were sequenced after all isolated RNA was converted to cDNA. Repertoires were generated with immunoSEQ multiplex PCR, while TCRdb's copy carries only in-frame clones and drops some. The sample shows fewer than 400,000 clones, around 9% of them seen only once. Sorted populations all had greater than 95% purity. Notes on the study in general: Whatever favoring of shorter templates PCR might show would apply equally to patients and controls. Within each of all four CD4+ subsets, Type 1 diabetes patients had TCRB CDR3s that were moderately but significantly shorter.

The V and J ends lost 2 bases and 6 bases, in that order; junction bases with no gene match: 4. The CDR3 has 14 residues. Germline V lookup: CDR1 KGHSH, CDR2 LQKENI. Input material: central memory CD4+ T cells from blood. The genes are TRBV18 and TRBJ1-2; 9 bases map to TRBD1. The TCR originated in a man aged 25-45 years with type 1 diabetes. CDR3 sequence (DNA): TGTGCCAGCTCACCAACAGGGGGCAGGGATGGCTACACCTTC. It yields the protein CASSPTGGRDGYTF.